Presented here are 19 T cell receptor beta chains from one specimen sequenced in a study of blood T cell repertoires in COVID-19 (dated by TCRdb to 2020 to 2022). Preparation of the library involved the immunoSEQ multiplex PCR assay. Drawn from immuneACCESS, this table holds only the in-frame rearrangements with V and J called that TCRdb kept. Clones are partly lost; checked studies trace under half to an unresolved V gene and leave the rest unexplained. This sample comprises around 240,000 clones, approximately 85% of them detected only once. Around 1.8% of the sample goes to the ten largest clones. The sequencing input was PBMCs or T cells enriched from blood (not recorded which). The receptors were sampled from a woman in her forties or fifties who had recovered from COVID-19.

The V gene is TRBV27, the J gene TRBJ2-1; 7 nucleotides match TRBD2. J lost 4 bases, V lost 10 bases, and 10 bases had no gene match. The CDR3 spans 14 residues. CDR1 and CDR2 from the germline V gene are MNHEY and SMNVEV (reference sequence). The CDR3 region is CATRKRDQYNEQFF. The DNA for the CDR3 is TGTGCCACACGTAAGCGGGACCAATACAATGAGCAGTTCTTC.

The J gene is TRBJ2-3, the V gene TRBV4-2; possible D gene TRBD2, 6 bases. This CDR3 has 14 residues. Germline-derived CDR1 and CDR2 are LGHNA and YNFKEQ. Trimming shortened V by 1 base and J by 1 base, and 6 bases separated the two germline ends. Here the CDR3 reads CASSQASGTDTQYF. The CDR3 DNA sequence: TGTGCCAGCAGCCAAGCTAGCGGCACAGATACGCAGTATTTT.

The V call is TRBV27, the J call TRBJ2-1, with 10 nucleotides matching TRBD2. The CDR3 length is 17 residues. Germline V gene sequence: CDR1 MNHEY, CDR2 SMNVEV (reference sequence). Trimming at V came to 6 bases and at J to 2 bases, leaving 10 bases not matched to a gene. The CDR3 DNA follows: TGTGCCAGCAGACCTTCTCTAGCGGGAGAAACCTACAATGAGCAGTTCTTC. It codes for CASRPSLAGETYNEQFF.

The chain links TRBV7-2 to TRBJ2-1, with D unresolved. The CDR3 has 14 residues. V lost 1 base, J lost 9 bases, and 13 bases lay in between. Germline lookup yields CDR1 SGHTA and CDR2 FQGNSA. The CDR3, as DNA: TGTGCCAGCAGCTTAGTTGTGGAGAAGGCTGAGCAGTTCTTC. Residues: CASSLVVEKAEQFF.

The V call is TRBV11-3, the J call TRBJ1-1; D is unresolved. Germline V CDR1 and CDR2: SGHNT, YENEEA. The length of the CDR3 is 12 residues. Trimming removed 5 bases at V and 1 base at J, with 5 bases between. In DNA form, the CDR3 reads TGTGCCAGCAGCAACAGGAACACTGAAGCTTTCTTT. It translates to CASSNRNTEAFF. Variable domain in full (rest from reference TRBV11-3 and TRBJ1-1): EAGVVQSPRYKIIEKKQPVAFWCNPISGHNTLYWYLQNLGQGPELLIRYENEEAVDDSQLPKDRFSAERLKGVDSTLKIQPAELGDSAVYLCASSNRNTEAFFGQGTRLTVV.

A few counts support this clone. CDR3 region: CASSFPSQGHNEQFF. The CDR3 bases are TGTGCCAGCAGCTTTCCTTCCCAGGGTCACAATGAGCAGTTCTTC. The chain employs TRBV5-6 and TRBJ2-1; tentative D call: TRBD1 (5 bases). The germline V gene has CDR1 SGHDT and CDR2 YYEEEE. Trimming stripped 2 bases from V and 5 bases from J, with 14 bases between. The CDR3 spans 15 residues.

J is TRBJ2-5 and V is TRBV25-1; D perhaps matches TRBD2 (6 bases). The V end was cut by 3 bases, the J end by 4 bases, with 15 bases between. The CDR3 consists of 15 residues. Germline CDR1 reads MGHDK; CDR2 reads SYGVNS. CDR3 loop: CASSDSRGGRETQYF. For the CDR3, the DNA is TGTGCCAGCAGTGATTCCCGAGGAGGGCGAGAGACCCAGTACTTC.

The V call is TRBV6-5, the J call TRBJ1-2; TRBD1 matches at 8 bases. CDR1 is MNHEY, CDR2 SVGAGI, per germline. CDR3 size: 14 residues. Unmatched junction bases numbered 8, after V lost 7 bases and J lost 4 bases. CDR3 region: CASIVSGTGYGYTF. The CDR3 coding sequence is TGTGCCAGCATTGTCTCCGGGACAGGCTATGGCTACACCTTC.

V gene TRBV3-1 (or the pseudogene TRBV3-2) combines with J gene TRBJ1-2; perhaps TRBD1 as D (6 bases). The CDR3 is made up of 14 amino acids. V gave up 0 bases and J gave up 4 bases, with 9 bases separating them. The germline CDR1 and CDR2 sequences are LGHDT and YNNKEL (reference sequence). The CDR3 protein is CASSQDQGSYGYTF. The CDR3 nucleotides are TGTGCCAGCAGCCAAGATCAGGGGTCCTATGGCTACACCTTC.

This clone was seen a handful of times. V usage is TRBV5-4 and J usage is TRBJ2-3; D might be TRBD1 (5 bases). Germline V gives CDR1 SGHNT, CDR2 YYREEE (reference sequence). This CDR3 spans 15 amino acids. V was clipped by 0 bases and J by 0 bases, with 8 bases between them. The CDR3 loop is CASSLGGASTDTQYF. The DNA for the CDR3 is TGTGCCAGCAGCTTGGGGGGCGCGAGCACAGATACGCAGTATTTT.

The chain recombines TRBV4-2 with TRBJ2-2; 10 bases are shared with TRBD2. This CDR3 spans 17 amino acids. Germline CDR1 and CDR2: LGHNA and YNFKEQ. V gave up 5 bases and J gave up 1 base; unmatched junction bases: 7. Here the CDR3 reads CASSAEGLAQNTGELFF. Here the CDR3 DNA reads TGTGCCAGCAGCGCAGAGGGACTAGCGCAGAACACCGGGGAGCTGTTTTTT.

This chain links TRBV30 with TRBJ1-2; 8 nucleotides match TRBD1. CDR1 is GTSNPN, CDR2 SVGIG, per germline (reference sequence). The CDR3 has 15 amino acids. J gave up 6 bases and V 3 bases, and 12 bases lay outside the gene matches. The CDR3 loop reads CAWSQSDREGNGYTF. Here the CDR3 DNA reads TGTGCCTGGAGCCAATCGGACAGGGAAGGGAATGGCTACACCTTC.

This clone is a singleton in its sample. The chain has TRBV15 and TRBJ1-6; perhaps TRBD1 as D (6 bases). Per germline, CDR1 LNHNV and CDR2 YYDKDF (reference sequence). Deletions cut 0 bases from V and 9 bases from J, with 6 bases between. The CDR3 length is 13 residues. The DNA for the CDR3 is TGTGCCACCAGCAGAGACAGGGGTTCACCCCTCCACTTT. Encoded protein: CATSRDRGSPLHF.

CDR3 region: CASTYDRVDNEQFF. CDR3 nucleotide sequence: TGTGCCAGCACCTACGACAGGGTCGACAATGAGCAGTTCTTC. The gene calls are TRBV28 and TRBJ2-1, with 7 bases identical to TRBD1. With 7 bases clipped from V and 5 bases from J, the junction kept 8 bases outside the gene matches. The CDR3 consists of 14 residues. Per the germline V gene, CDR1 is MDHEN and CDR2 is SYDVKM.

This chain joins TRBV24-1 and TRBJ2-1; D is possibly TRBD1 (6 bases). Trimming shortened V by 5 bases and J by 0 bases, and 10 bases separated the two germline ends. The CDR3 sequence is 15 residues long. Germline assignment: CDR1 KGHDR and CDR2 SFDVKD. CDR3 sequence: CATSGGRGSYNEQFF. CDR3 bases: TGTGCCACCAGTGGGGGCAGGGGCTCCTACAATGAGCAGTTCTTC.

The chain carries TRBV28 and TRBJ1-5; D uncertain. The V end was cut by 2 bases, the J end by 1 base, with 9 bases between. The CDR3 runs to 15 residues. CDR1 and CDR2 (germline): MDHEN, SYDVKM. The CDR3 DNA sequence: TGTGCCAGCAGTTTACGGGAAAGGAGCAATCAGCCCCAGCATTTT. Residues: CASSLRERSNQPQHF.

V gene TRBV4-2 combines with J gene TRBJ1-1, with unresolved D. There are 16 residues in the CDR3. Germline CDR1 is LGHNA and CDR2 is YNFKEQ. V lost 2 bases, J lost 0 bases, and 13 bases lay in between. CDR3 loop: CASSQPGEGLNTEAFF. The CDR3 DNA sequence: TGTGCCAGCAGCCAACCTGGGGAGGGTTTGAACACTGAAGCTTTCTTT.

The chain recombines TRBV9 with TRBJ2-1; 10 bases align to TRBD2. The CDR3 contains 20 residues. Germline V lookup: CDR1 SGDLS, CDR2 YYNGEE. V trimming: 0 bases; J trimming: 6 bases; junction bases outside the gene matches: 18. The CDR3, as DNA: TGTGCCAGCAGCGTAGCAGGGGCATGGGTTAGCGGGAGGTCGGGCAATGAGCAGTTCTTC. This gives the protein CASSVAGAWVSGRSGNEQFF.

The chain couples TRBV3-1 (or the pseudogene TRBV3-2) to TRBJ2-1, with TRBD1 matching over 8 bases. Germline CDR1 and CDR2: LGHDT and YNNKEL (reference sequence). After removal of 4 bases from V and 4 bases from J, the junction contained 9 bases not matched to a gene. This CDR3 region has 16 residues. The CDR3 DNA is TGTGCCAGCAGCCGTGGCACACAGGGGGTTTACAATGAGCAGTTCTTC. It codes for CASSRGTQGVYNEQFF.